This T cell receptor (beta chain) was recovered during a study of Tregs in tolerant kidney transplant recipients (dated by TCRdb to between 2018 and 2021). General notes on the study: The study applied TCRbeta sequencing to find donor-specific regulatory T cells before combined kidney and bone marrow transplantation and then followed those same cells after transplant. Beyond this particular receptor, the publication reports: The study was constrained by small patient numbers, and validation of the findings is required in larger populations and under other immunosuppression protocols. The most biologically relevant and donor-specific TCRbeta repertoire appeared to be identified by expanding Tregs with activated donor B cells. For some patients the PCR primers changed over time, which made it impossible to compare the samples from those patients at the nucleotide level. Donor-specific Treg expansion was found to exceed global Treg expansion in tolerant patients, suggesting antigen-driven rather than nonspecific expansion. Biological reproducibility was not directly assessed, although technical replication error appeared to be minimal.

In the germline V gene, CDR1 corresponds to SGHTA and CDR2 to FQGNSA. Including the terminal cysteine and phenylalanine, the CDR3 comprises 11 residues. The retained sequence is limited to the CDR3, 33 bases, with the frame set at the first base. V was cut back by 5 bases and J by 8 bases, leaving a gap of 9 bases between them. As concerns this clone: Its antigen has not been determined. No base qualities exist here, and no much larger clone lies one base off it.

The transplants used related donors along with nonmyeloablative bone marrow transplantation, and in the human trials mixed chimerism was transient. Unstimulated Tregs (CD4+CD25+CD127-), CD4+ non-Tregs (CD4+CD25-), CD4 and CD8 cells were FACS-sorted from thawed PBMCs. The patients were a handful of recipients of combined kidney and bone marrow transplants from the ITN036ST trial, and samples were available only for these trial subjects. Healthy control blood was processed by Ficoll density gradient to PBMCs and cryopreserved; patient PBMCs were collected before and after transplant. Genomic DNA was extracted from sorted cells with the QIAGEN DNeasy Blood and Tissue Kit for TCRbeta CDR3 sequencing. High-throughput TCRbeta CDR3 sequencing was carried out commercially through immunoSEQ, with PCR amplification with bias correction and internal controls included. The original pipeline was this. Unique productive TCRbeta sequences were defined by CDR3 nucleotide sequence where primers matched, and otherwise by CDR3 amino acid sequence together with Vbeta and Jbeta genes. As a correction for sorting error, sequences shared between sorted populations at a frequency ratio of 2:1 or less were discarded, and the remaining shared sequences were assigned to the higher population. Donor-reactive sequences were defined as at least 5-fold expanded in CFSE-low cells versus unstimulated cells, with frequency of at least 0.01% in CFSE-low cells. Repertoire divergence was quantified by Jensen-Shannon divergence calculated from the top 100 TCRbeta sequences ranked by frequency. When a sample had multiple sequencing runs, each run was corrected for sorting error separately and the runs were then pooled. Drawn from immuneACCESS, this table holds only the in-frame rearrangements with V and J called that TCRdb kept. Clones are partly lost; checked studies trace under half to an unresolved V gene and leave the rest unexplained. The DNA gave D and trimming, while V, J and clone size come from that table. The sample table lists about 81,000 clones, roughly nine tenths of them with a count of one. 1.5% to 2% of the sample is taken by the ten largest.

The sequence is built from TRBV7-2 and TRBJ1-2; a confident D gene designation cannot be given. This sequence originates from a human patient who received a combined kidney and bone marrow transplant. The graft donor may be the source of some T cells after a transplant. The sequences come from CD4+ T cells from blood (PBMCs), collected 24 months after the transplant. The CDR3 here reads CASSLMTGYTF. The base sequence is TGTGCCAGCAGCCTAATGACAGGCTACACCTTC. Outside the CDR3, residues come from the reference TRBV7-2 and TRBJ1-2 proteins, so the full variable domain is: GAGVSQSPSNKVTEKGKDVELRCDPISGHTALYWYRQSLGQGLEFLIYFQGNSAPDKSGLPSDRFSAERTGGSVSTLTIQRTQQEDSAVYLCASSLMTGYTFGSGTRLTVV.